The rows below give T cell receptor beta chains drawn from one sample of a study of T cells in narcolepsy. Sequencing was performed with immunoSEQ multiplex PCR; in TCRdb, only in-frame clones are kept and a portion is missing. The sample gives 30,000 to 45,000 clones, approximately 85% of which show up once; roughly 1.7% is in the top ten. Sequenced input: CD45RA- memory CD4+ T cells from PBMCs. These TCRs come from a human donor with narcolepsy. CDR3s leave out the opening cysteine and the closing phenylalanine or tryptophan. Where a row states a size, it is once, few, many or the class of an expanded clone; other rows omit it.

NA,TRBJ2-7,TRBV6-1,ASSGSIEQY
few,TRBJ2-7,TRBV19,ASSIAWDRVNEQY
NA,TRBJ2-1,TRBV7-2,ASSPWGSSYNEQF
NA,TRBJ2-1,TRBV5-1,ASSLATGGTYNEQF
NA,TRBJ2-1,TRBV19,ASSIHTNEQF
NA,TRBJ1-1,TRBV18,ASSPYKRILNTEAF
NA,TRBJ1-2,TRBV4-2,ASSKTGTGVGYT
NA,TRBJ1-5,TRBV19,ASSQENSNQPQH
NA,TRBJ2-2,TRBV4-2,ASSQDVAGGLGTGELF
NA,TRBJ1-1,TRBV5-1,ASRGLLENTEAF
NA,TRBJ2-3,TRBV10-3,AISGGQEGTDTQY
NA,TRBJ2-3,TRBV7-3,ASSLAGRVTDTQY
NA,TRBJ2-7,TRBV4-3,ASSQGGGPYEQY
NA,TRBJ1-2,TRBV29-1,SVRAPGRTNYGYT
NA,TRBJ1-4,TRBV14,ASSQVVRPGNEKLF
once,NA,TRBV4-3,ASSQDVRGPYEQY
NA,TRBJ2-2,TRBV7-7,ASSKGTGELF
NA,TRBJ1-3,TRBV7-2,ASKGQNDTIY
NA,TRBJ2-4,TRBV9,ASNVDGGHIQY
NA,TRBJ1-5,TRBV16,ASSPPGRQNQPQH
NA,TRBJ2-2,TRBV6-5,ASSRQGLNTGELF
once,TRBJ2-2,TRBV11-2,ASSLSLAGATGELF
NA,TRBJ1-3,TRBV6-6,ASSDDRGLTIY
NA,TRBJ2-3,TRBV11-2,ASSSSGGPGSDTQY
NA,TRBJ2-2,TRBV14,ASSLRRDTGELF
NA,TRBJ2-3,TRBV10-3,ATVTSGGLTDTQY
NA,TRBJ1-1,TRBV5-4,ASSWGGSGEAF
once,TRBJ2-1,TRBV7-6,ASSSTGTGTYNEQF
once,TRBJ2-1,TRBV19,ASSISRADEQF
once,TRBJ1-5,TRBV6-5,ASSALGGGNQPQH
NA,TRBJ2-7,TRBV2,ASSEGPGMGEQY
NA,TRBJ2-7,TRBV5-1,ASSASGTGAEQY
NA,TRBJ2-2,TRBV19,ASSVGTAGTGELF
NA,TRBJ2-7,TRBV4-1,ASSQVPAGRSYEQY
NA,TRBJ1-2,TRBV7-2,ASSLHPRDYGYT
NA,TRBJ2-2,TRBV11-2,ASREMTGGNTGELF